This T cell receptor beta chain was profiled in a study of T cell responses to AZD1222 COVID-19 vaccine. Whole-study results and caveats: Breadth and depth of Spike-specific TCRs rose after two AZD1222 doses. Nearly half of unique spike-specific TCRs reportedly avoided B.1.351 and B.1.1.7 mutated regions. Regions 160-218 and 743-854 dominated among vaccine-associated CD4 TCRs spanning spike.

To note about this clone: What it recognizes is unknown.

CDR3 length equals 13 residues. Trimming stripped 0 bases from V and 2 bases from J, with 7 bases between. Germline V gene lookup returns CDR1 SQVTM and CDR2 ANQGSEA. Clones were sequenced by immunoSEQ multiplex PCR, and TCRdb holds only the in-frame ones, with some missing. The profile covers just under 90,000 clones, with 89% appearing a single time and around 5.5% taken by the ten largest. The material sequenced was peripheral blood, taken 28 days after the second AZD1222 dose. The genes are TRBV29-1 and TRBJ1-2; possible D gene TRBD1, 5 bases. This clonotype originated in an adult who received the AZD1222 COVID-19 vaccine. The CDR3 is CSVEDRGNYGYTF. As DNA, the CDR3 is TGCAGCGTTGAAGATCGGGGGAACTATGGCTACACCTTC.